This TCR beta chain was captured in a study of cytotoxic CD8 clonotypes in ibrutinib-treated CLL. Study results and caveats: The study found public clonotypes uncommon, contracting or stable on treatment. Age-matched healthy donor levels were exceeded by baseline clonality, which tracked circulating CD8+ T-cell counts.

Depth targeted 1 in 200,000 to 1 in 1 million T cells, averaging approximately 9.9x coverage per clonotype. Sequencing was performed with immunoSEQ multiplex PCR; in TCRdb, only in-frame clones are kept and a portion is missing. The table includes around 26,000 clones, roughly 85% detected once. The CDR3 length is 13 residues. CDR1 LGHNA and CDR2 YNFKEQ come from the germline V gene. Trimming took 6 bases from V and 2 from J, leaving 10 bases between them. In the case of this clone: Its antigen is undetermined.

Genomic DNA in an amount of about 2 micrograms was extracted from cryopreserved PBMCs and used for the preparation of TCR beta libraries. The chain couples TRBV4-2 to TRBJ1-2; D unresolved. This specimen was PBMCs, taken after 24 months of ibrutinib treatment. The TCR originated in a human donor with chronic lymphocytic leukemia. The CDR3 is CASRAQGNYGYTF. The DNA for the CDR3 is TGTGCCAGCAGGGCCCAAGGGAACTATGGCTACACCTTC.